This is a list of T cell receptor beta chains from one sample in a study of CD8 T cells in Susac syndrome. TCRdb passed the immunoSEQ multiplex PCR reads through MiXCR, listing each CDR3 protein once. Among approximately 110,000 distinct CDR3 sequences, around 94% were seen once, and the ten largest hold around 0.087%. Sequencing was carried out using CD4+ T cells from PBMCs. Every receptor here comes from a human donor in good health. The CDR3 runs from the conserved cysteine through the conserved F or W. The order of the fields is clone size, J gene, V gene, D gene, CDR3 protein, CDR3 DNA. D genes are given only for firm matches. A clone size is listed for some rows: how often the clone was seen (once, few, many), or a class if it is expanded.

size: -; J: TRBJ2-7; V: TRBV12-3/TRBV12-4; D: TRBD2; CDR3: CASRASGLLREQYF; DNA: TGTGCCAGCAGGGCTAGCGGGCTCCTACGAGAGCAGTACTTC
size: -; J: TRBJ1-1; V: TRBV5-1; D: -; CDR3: CASSPEGRNTEAFF; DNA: TGCGCCAGCAGCCCCGAAGGCCGCAACACTGAAGCTTTCTTT
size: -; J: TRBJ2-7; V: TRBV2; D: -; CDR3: CASSPARAAGEQYF; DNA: TGTGCCAGCAGCCCCGCTCGCGCCGCGGGCGAGCAGTACTTC
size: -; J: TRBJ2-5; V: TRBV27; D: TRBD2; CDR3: CASQIRLGSGSRETQYF; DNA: TGTGCCAGCCAAATACGGCTGGGTAGCGGGAGCCGAGAGACCCAGTACTTC
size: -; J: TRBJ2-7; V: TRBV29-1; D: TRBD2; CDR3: CSVVGTSGRYYEQYF; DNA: TGCAGCGTGGTCGGGACTAGCGGGAGATATTACGAGCAGTACTTC
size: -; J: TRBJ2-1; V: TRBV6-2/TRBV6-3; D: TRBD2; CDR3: CASSYEAGGPPNEQFF; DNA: TGTGCCAGCAGTTACGAAGCGGGAGGGCCCCCCAATGAGCAGTTCTTC
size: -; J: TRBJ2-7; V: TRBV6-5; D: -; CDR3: CASSYSRLGEQYF; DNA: TGTGCCAGCAGTTACTCCAGGTTGGGCGAGCAGTACTTC
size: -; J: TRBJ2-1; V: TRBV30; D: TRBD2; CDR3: CACPPRSGTNNEQFF; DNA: TGTGCCTGCCCCCCCCGAAGCGGGACCAACAATGAGCAGTTCTTC
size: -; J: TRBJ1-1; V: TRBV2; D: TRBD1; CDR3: CGQGRDLNTEAFF; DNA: TGTGGACAGGGCAGGGATTTGAACACTGAAGCTTTCTTT
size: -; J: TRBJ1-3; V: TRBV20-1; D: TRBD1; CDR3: CSAREGRQGFSGNTIYF; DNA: TGCAGTGCTAGAGAGGGTAGACAGGGCTTCTCTGGAAACACCATATATTTT
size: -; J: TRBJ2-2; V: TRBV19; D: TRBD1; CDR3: CATKGARQSTGELFF; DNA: TGTGCCACCAAGGGGGCGAGGCAGAGCACCGGGGAGCTGTTTTTT
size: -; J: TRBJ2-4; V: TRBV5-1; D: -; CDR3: CASSAGRSNIQYF; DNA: TGCGCCAGCAGCGCTGGACGTTCGAACATTCAGTACTTC
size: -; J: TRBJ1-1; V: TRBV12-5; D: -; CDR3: CASGIKTNTEAFF; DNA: TGTGCTAGTGGTATAAAGACGAACACTGAAGCTTTCTTT
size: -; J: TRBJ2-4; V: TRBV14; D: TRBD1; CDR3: CASSQDTGTVKNIQYF; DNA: TGTGCCAGCAGCCAAGATACCGGGACAGTCAAAAACATTCAGTACTTC
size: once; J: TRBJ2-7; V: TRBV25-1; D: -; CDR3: CATMNRDLFYEQYF; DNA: TGTGCCACCATGAACCGGGACCTCTTTTACGAGCAGTACTTC
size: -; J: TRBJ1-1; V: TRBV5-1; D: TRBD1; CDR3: CASSTDRANTEAFF; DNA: TGCGCCAGCAGCACGGACAGGGCGAACACTGAAGCTTTCTTT
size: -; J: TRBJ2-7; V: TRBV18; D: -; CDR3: CASSPSTGTEPYEQYF; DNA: TGTGCCAGCTCACCATCGACCGGGACGGAGCCCTACGAGCAGTACTTC
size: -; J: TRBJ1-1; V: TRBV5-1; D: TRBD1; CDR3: CASSPTGTEAFF; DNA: TGCGCCAGCAGCCCGACAGGGACTGAAGCTTTCTTT
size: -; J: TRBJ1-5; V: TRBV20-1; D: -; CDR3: CSAEGAKGPNQPQHF; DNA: TGCAGTGCTGAAGGGGCGAAGGGCCCCAATCAGCCCCAGCATTTT
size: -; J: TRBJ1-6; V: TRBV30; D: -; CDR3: CAWTAFNSPLHF; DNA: TGTGCCTGGACAGCCTTTAATTCACCCCTCCACTTT
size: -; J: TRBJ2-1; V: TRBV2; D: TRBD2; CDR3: CASSGGAGGGEQFF; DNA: TGTGCCAGCAGTGGGGGAGCGGGAGGAGGTGAGCAGTTCTTC
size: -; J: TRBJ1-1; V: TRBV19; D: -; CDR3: CASSILTGPEAFF; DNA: TGTGCCAGTAGTATTTTGACGGGCCCCGAAGCTTTCTTT
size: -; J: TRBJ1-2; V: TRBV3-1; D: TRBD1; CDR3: CASSEAPTGGNYGYTF; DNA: TGTGCCAGCAGCGAAGCCCCGACAGGGGGCAACTATGGCTACACCTTC
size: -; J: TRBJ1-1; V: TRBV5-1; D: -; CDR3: CASSFSGNYLNTEAFF; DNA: TGCGCCAGCAGCTTCTCGGGTAATTACTTGAACACTGAAGCTTTCTTT
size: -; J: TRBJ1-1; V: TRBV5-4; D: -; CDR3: CASSLGHGTNTEAFF; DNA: TGTGCCAGCAGCTTGGGACACGGGACGAACACTGAAGCTTTCTTT
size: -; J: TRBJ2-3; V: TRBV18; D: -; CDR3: CASTTGHGDTQYF; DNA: TGTGCCAGCACGACAGGTCACGGAGATACGCAGTATTTT
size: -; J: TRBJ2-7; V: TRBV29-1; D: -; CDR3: CSSSSGTSKLDEQYF; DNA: TGCAGCTCAAGCTCGGGGACCTCGAAATTGGACGAGCAGTACTTC
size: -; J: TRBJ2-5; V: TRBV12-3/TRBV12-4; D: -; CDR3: CASSLARTAGETQYF; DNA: TGTGCCAGCAGTTTAGCGAGGACCGCGGGGGAGACCCAGTACTTC
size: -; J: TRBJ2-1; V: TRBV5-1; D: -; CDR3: CASSSQPGSKGYEQFF; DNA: TGCGCCAGCAGCTCCCAACCAGGTTCGAAGGGGTATGAGCAGTTCTTC
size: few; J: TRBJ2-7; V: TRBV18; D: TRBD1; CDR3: CASSRDRTVYEQYF; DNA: TGTGCCAGCTCACGGGACAGGACTGTCTACGAGCAGTACTTC
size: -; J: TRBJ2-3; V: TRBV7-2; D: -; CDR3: CASSALGLSSTDTQYF; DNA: TGTGCCAGCAGCGCCTTGGGGCTGTCTAGCACAGATACGCAGTATTTT
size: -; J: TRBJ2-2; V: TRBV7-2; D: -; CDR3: CASRLEDTGELFF; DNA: TGTGCCAGCAGGTTGGAGGACACCGGGGAGCTGTTTTTT
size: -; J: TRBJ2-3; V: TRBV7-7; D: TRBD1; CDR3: CASSFGRDRGTDTQYF; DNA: TGTGCTAGCAGCTTTGGGCGGGACAGGGGCACAGATACGCAGTATTTT